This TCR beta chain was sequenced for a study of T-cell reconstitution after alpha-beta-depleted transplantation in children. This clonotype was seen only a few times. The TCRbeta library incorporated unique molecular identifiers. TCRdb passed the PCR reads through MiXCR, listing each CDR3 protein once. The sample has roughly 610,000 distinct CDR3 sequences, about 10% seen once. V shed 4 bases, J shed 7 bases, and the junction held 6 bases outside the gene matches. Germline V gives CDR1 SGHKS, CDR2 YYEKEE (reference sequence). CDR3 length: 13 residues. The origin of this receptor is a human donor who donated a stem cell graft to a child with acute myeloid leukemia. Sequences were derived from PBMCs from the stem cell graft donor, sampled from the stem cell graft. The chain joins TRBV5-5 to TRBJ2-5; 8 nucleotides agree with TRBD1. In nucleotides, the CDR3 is TGTGCCAGCAGCCCGGACAGGGTGGGGACCCAGTACTTC. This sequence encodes CASSPDRVGTQYF. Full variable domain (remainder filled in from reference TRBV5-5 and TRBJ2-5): DAGVTQSPTHLIKTRGQQVTLRCSPISGHKSVSWYQQVLGQGPQFIFQYYEKEERGRGNFPDRFSARQFPNYSSELNVNALLLGDSALYLCASSPDRVGTQYFGPGTRLLVL.